The 25 T cell receptor beta chains below come from one sample, sequenced in a study of CD8 T cells in Susac syndrome. An amount of RNA that ranged from about 0.45 to 1 ug was reverse transcribed with random hexamers. TCRdb independently ran MiXCR on the immunoSEQ multiplex PCR reads; one entry per CDR3 protein. The sample has around 180,000 distinct CDR3 sequences, 85% to 95% seen once. Material for sequencing was CD4+ T cells from PBMCs. These receptors came from a human donor with multiple sclerosis.

The CDR3 loop reads CASSPGVSGQPQHF. DNA for the CDR3: TGCGCCAGCAGCCCCGGGGTCAGCGGTCAGCCCCAGCATTTT. The rearrangement uses TRBV5-1 and TRBJ1-5; no clear D gene. Germline V gene data show CDR1 as SGHRS and CDR2 as YFSETQ. The CDR3 has 14 residues. V was shortened by 4 bases and J by 6 bases, with 14 bases between the two germline ends.

The V gene is TRBV30, the J gene TRBJ2-7; possible D gene TRBD2, 6 bases. Germline V lookup: CDR1 GTSNPN, CDR2 SVGIG (reference sequence). CDR3 length: 13 residues. With 1 base removed from V and 9 bases from J, the gap between germline ends came to 16 bases. This chain's CDR3 is CAWSERVSTVQYF. The CDR3 DNA follows: TGTGCCTGGAGTGAGCGGGTCTCTACGGTGCAGTACTTC.

V gene TRBV2 combines with J gene TRBJ2-3, with TRBD2 as a possible D gene (6 bases). The V gene lost 7 bases and the J gene lost 3 bases, with 11 bases spanning the gap. CDR1 is SNHLY, CDR2 FYNNEI, per germline. The CDR3 has 13 amino acids. The CDR3 bases are TGTGCCAGCAATTTGGAGGGAACAGATACGCAGTATTTT. Its protein is CASNLEGTDTQYF.

This sequence joins TRBV30 and TRBJ1-4; a possible D gene is TRBD1 (6 bases). CDR1 and CDR2 from the germline V gene are GTSNPN and SVGIG (reference sequence). Trimming took 2 bases from V and 4 from J, leaving 14 bases between them. This CDR3 comprises 15 residues. The CDR3 sequence: CAWSRRGRGNEKLFF. In nucleotides, the CDR3 is TGTGCCTGGAGTCGCAGGGGACGGGGTAATGAAAAACTGTTTTTT.

The chain couples TRBV7-2 to TRBJ2-5; the D gene could be TRBD1 or TRBD2 (5 bases each). The V and J ends lost 4 bases and 5 bases respectively, with 5 bases between them. This CDR3 comprises 11 residues. The germline V gene has CDR1 SGHTA and CDR2 FQGNSA. Here the CDR3 reads CASSWGETQYF. The DNA of the CDR3 is TGTGCCAGCAGCTGGGGGGAGACCCAGTACTTC.

The rearrangement joins TRBV18 to TRBJ1-1; TRBD1 matches 7 bases. Germline CDR1 KGHSH, CDR2 LQKENI. After removal of 4 bases from V and 7 bases from J, the junction contained 12 bases not matched to a gene. CDR3 size: 15 residues. This CDR3 reads CASSRTPTGEGEAFF. The CDR3 DNA follows: TGTGCCAGCTCACGGACCCCTACAGGGGAGGGTGAAGCTTTCTTT. Drawing the rest from reference TRBV18 and TRBJ1-1, the complete variable domain is NAGVMQNPRHLVRRRGQEARLRCSPMKGHSHVYWYRQLPEEGLKFMVYLQKENIIDESGMPKERFSAEFPKEGPSILRIQQVVRGDSAAYFCASSRTPTGEGEAFFGQGTRLTVV.

The V call is TRBV30, the J call TRBJ1-1; no reliable D call. Between the trimmed V and J ends, which lost 3 bases and 3 bases, there was a span of 11 bases. This CDR3 region has 13 residues. Germline values: CDR1 GTSNPN, CDR2 SVGIG (reference sequence). The CDR3 coding sequence is TGTGCCTGGAGGGGCTCTGGGTACACTGAAGCTTTCTTT. Residues: CAWRGSGYTEAFF. The full variable domain, completed using reference TRBV30 and TRBJ1-1, is SQTIHQWPATLVQPVGSPLSLECTVEGTSNPNLYWYRQAAGRGLQLLFYSVGIGQISSEVPQNLSASRPQDRQFILSSKKLLLSDSGFYLCAWRGSGYTEAFFGQGTRLTVV.

CDR3 protein: CASSVGPTYEQYF. DNA for the CDR3: TGTGCCAGCAGTGTTGGGCCCACCTACGAGCAGTACTTC. This chain joins TRBV28 and TRBJ2-7, with no clear D. V lost 5 bases, J lost 2 bases, and 10 bases lay in between. Germline CDR1 reads MDHEN; CDR2 reads SYDVKM. This CDR3 spans 13 amino acids.

The chain couples TRBV24-1 to TRBJ2-1, with 8 positions matching TRBD1. With V trimmed by 6 bases and J by 0 bases, 6 bases remained unmatched. CDR3 size: 16 residues. The germline V gene encodes CDR1 KGHDR and CDR2 SFDVKD. CDR3 loop: CATSQTGTGSYNEQFF. CDR3 bases: TGTGCCACCAGTCAGACCGGGACAGGCTCCTACAATGAGCAGTTCTTC.

The rearrangement joins TRBV12-3 or TRBV12-4 to TRBJ2-2, with D perhaps TRBD2 (6 bases). The CDR3 runs to 15 residues. V was pared by 6 bases and J by 1 base, with 12 bases between. The CDR3 is CASRALALNTGELFF. The CDR3, as DNA: TGTGCCAGCAGGGCACTAGCTTTGAACACCGGGGAGCTGTTTTTT.

The chain joins TRBV20-1 to TRBJ2-3; 9 bases are a match to TRBD2. Germline V gives CDR1 DFQATT, CDR2 SNEGSKA (reference sequence). V lost 6 bases and J lost 5; bases outside the gene matches: 12. CDR3 length equals 15 residues. The CDR3 sequence: CSASLAGPSEDTQYF. DNA of the CDR3: TGCAGTGCATCCCTAGCGGGACCATCTGAAGATACGCAGTATTTT.

The chain joins TRBV3-1 to TRBJ1-1; D remains unclear. V dropped 4 bases and J dropped 2 bases, with 20 bases sitting between them. Per the germline V gene, CDR1 is LGHDT and CDR2 is YNNKEL (reference sequence). This CDR3 has 17 residues. This CDR3 reads CASSPYGVGRSNTEAFF. The CDR3 DNA sequence: TGTGCCAGCAGCCCATATGGTGTCGGGAGATCAAACACTGAAGCTTTCTTT.

Worth noting for this clonotype: One end of the junction varies from germline; a read error may be responsible. The chain combines TRBV2 with TRBJ2-5; D perhaps matches TRBD1 (6 bases). The CDR3 has 11 amino acids. Germline CDR1 SNHLY, CDR2 FYNNEI. CDR3 nucleotides: TGTGCCTGCAGGGGCCAAGAGACCCAGTACTTC. Protein sequence: CACRGQETQYF.

The gene calls are TRBV14 and TRBJ2-3; either TRBD1 or TRBD2 may supply D (5 bases each). CDR3 length: 16 residues. Trimming pared 3 bases from V and 0 bases from J, leaving 13 bases between. Germline CDR1 reads SGHDN; CDR2 reads FVKESK. The CDR3 reads CASSQVWDPSTDTQYF. DNA for the CDR3: TGTGCCAGCAGCCAGGTCTGGGACCCAAGCACAGATACGCAGTATTTT.

V usage is TRBV5-4 and J usage is TRBJ1-6; no firm D call. The CDR3 sequence is 15 residues long. V lost 2 bases and J 6 bases, leaving 12 bases between the germline ends. Germline-derived CDR1 and CDR2 are SGHNT and YYREEE (reference sequence). The CDR3 sequence is CASSFKGAGNSPLHF. The DNA of the CDR3 is TGTGCCAGCAGCTTCAAGGGCGCTGGTAATTCACCCCTCCACTTT.

The rearrangement links TRBV4-2 to TRBJ2-7; 10 bases are shared with TRBD1. The length of the CDR3 is 16 residues. V trimming: 3 bases; J trimming: 3 bases; junction bases outside the gene matches: 8. CDR1 is LGHNA, CDR2 YNFKEQ, per germline. CDR3 residues: CASSQASGQGVYEQYF. The CDR3 DNA reads as TGTGCCAGCAGCCAGGCCTCCGGACAGGGGGTCTACGAGCAGTACTTC.

This rearrangement joins TRBV6-5 to TRBJ2-2, with D uncertain. Deletions cut 6 bases from V and 0 bases from J, with 8 bases between. Germline V lookup: CDR1 MNHEY, CDR2 SVGAGI. The CDR3 is 14 residues long. The CDR3 nucleotides read TGTGCCAGCAGGGGGTTGGCGAACACCGGGGAGCTGTTTTTT. It codes for CASRGLANTGELFF.

The rearrangement links TRBV3-1 to TRBJ2-5; no definite D call. Trimming shortened V by 3 bases and J by 14 bases, and 13 bases separated the two germline ends. This CDR3 is built from 11 residues. The V gene's germline CDR1 is LGHDT and CDR2 YNNKEL (reference sequence). CDR3 amino acids: CASSHLTAPYF. CDR3 nucleotide sequence: TGTGCCAGCAGCCATCTCACCGCCCCCTACTTC.

This rearrangement joins TRBV25-1 to TRBJ1-6, with D perhaps TRBD1 (6 bases). CDR3 size: 14 residues. V lost 4 bases, J lost 5 bases, and 9 bases lay in between. Germline values: CDR1 MGHDK, CDR2 SYGVNS. This CDR3 is CASSVPGDNSPLHF. CDR3 nucleotides: TGTGCCAGCAGTGTCCCAGGGGATAATTCACCCCTCCACTTT. The complete variable domain, with remaining parts taken from reference TRBV25-1 and TRBJ1-6, reads EADIYQTPRYLVIGTGKKITLECSQTMGHDKMYWYQQDPGMELHLIHYSYGVNSTEKGDLSSESTVSRIRTEHFPLTLESARPSHTSQYLCASSVPGDNSPLHFGNGTRLTVT.

The DNA for the CDR3 is TGCGCCAGCAGCTTGGGAAACTCAGAGACCCAGTACTTC. Amino acid sequence: CASSLGNSETQYF. V is TRBV5-1 and J is TRBJ2-5; D remains unclear. Germline assignment: CDR1 SGHRS and CDR2 YFSETQ. The CDR3 runs to 13 residues. Between the trimmed V and J ends, which lost 0 bases and 4 bases, there was a span of 7 bases.

The rearrangement joins TRBV7-2 to TRBJ2-1; 10 nucleotides line up with TRBD1. Unmatched junction bases numbered 4, after V lost 4 bases and J lost 10 bases. This CDR3 comprises 13 residues. CDR1 and CDR2 from the germline V gene are SGHTA and FQGNSA. CDR3 sequence reads: CASSSGTGAEQFF. The CDR3 DNA is TGTGCCAGCAGCTCCGGGACAGGGGCAGAGCAGTTCTTC. Combining the CDR3 with reference TRBV7-2 and TRBJ2-1 gives the whole variable domain GAGVSQSPSNKVTEKGKDVELRCDPISGHTALYWYRQSLGQGLEFLIYFQGNSAPDKSGLPSDRFSAERTGGSVSTLTIQRTQQEDSAVYLCASSSGTGAEQFFGPGTRLTVL.

This chain uses TRBV5-1 with TRBJ2-3, with D possibly matching TRBD2 (6 bases). The CDR3 totals 16 residues. The V end was cut by 6 bases, the J end by 2 bases, with 19 bases between. Germline V lookup: CDR1 SGHRS, CDR2 YFSETQ. CDR3 nucleotides: TGCGCCAGCACCCCCGAGCCGCGGGGAAACACAGATACGCAGTATTTT. Translated: CASTPEPRGNTDTQYF.

The V and J genes are TRBV28 and TRBJ1-2; D is undetermined. The CDR3 contains 13 residues. With 1 base removed from V and 3 bases from J, the gap between germline ends came to 6 bases. Germline values: CDR1 MDHEN, CDR2 SYDVKM. The CDR3 coding sequence is TGTGCCAGCAGTTTATCCACCCACTATGGCTACACCTTC. Translation: CASSLSTHYGYTF.

This chain uses TRBV7-2 with TRBJ2-7; possibly TRBD2 for D (6 bases). This CDR3 is 16 amino acids long. Trimming stripped 5 bases from V and 2 bases from J, with 19 bases between. Per germline, CDR1 SGHTA and CDR2 FQGNSA. DNA for the CDR3: TGTGCCAGCAGCCGGGACTCGGCTGCGGTTACCTACGAGCAGTACTTC. This codes for CASSRDSAAVTYEQYF.

The chain has TRBV7-9 and TRBJ2-7, with 10 positions matching TRBD1. CDR1 is SEHNR, CDR2 FQNEAQ, per germline (reference sequence). V lost 8 bases to trimming and J lost 3 bases; unmatched junction nucleotides: 4. The CDR3 has 13 amino acids. The CDR3 DNA reads as TGTGCCAGCCGGGGGACAGGGGACTACGAGCAGTACTTC. Encoded protein: CASRGTGDYEQYF.